Listed here are 31 T cell receptor beta chains from one sample, sequenced in a study of T cell repertoires in cytomegalovirus infection. TCRdb reanalysed the reads using MiXCR and keeps one entry per CDR3 protein. Of about 120,000 distinct CDR3 sequences listed, roughly a tenth are singletons. Their antigens are not known. Sequencing was done on a sample of PBMCs, sequenced either directly or after in vitro stimulation (not recorded which). The receptors stem from a human donor in good health (CMV status not recorded). Some clones in this sample may be carry-over from other donors' samples.

Many counts were recorded for this clonotype. This chain links TRBV28 with TRBJ1-1, with D possibly being TRBD1 (5 bases). The CDR3 spans 15 residues. Looked up from germline, CDR1 is MDHEN and CDR2 is SYDVKM. V was cut by 5 bases and J by 0 bases, with 13 bases left in between. CDR3 loop: CASSPQRGMNTEAFF. CDR3 coding DNA: TGTGCCAGCAGTCCACAGCGGGGGATGAACACTGAAGCTTTCTTT.

This clonotype has more than one count but fewer than ten. V and J are TRBV12-3 or TRBV12-4 and TRBJ2-1, with 14 bases aligning to TRBD2. This CDR3 has 14 residues. V trimming: 8 bases; J trimming: 9 bases; junction bases outside the gene matches: 6. This CDR3 is CASALGTSGGEQFF. The CDR3 DNA is TGTGCCAGCGCTCTAGGGACTAGCGGGGGTGAGCAGTTCTTC.

This clonotype has at least ten counts. V gene TRBV9 combines with J gene TRBJ2-4; the match to TRBD2 covers 7 bases. The V gene's germline CDR1 is SGDLS and CDR2 YYNGEE. The CDR3 totals 17 residues. The trim removed 4 bases at V and 0 bases at J, leaving 10 bases unmatched. The CDR3 region is CASSPGTTILAKNIQYF. Written as DNA, the CDR3 is TGTGCCAGCAGCCCCGGGACTACGATCCTAGCCAAAAACATTCAGTACTTC.

This clonotype was observed many times. The chain combines TRBV12-3 or TRBV12-4 with TRBJ1-6; no clear D gene. CDR3 length: 14 residues. The V end was cut by 3 bases, the J end by 4 bases, with 7 bases between. CDR3 DNA: TGTGCCAGCAGTTTTCTGCAGTATAATTCACCCCTCCACTTT. Its protein product is CASSFLQYNSPLHF.

This chain joins TRBV18 and TRBJ1-1; D is uncertain. V lost 3 bases and J lost 2, with 10 bases in between. CDR3 length: 14 residues. Germline V gives CDR1 KGHSH, CDR2 LQKENI. The CDR3 protein is CASSPMRLNTEAFF. The DNA of the CDR3 is TGTGCCAGCTCACCCATGCGCCTTAACACTGAAGCTTTCTTT. The full variable domain, completed using reference TRBV18 and TRBJ1-1, is NAGVMQNPRHLVRRRGQEARLRCSPMKGHSHVYWYRQLPEEGLKFMVYLQKENIIDESGMPKERFSAEFPKEGPSILRIQQVVRGDSAAYFCASSPMRLNTEAFFGQGTRLTVV.

This clonotype has ten or more counts. The V and J genes are TRBV14 and TRBJ1-2; maybe TRBD1 (6 bases). The germline V and J ends were trimmed by 3 bases and 7 bases, with 9 bases remaining between them. CDR3 length: 12 residues. Looked up from germline, CDR1 is SGHDN and CDR2 is FVKESK. The CDR3 loop is CASSQYRVGYTF. The CDR3 nucleotides are TGTGCCAGCAGCCAGTACAGGGTTGGCTACACCTTC. The whole variable domain, filled in from reference TRBV14 and TRBJ1-2, reads EAGVTQFPSHSVIEKGQTVTLRCDPISGHDNLYWYRRVMGKEIKFLLHFVKESKQDESGMPNNRFLAERTGGTYSTLKVQPAELEDSGVYFCASSQYRVGYTFGSGTRLTVV.

This chain joins TRBV19 and TRBJ1-1; D is possibly TRBD1 (5 bases). V lost 2 bases and J 4 bases, leaving 11 bases between the germline ends. Germline-derived CDR1 and CDR2 are LNHDA and SQIVND (reference sequence). CDR3 size: 14 residues. CDR3: CASSIQERGTEAFF. The CDR3 nucleotides are TGTGCCAGTAGTATACAGGAGAGGGGCACTGAAGCTTTCTTT.

In this sample, this clonotype turned up many times. The chain recombines TRBV7-2 with TRBJ2-1; D remains unclear. Germline CDR1 SGHTA, CDR2 FQGNSA. The CDR3 sequence is 12 residues long. V dropped 2 bases and J dropped 7 bases, with 6 bases sitting between them. CDR3 region: CASSLPPNEQFF. The CDR3 bases are TGTGCCAGCAGCTTACCCCCAAATGAGCAGTTCTTC.

This clonotype was detected only a few times. V gene TRBV24-1 combines with J gene TRBJ2-1; D is unclear. Trimming stripped 4 bases from V and 8 bases from J, with 11 bases between. This CDR3 is built from 13 residues. CDR1 is KGHDR and CDR2 is SFDVKD in the germline V gene. Here the CDR3 DNA reads TGTGCCACCAGTGACATAGGACCGGATGAGCAGTTCTTC. Its translation: CATSDIGPDEQFF.

There are a few counts of this clonotype. The gene calls are TRBV6-5 and TRBJ1-1; maybe TRBD1 (6 bases). The V gene lost 7 bases and the J gene lost 0 bases, with 9 bases spanning the gap. Germline V gene sequence: CDR1 MNHEY, CDR2 SVGAGI. The CDR3 length is 13 residues. The CDR3 DNA is TGTGCCAGCAACGGACAGTTGAACACTGAAGCTTTCTTT. Protein sequence: CASNGQLNTEAFF.

Details on this clonotype: The CDR3 carries no conserved terminal phenylalanine or tryptophan, so it likely arises from a read error. The chain uses TRBV15 and TRBJ2-1, with D possibly TRBD2 on 5 matching bases. Trimming removed 1 base from V and 6 bases from J, with 13 bases in between. This CDR3 comprises 15 residues. CDR1 LNHNV and CDR2 YYDKDF come from the germline V gene (reference sequence). The CDR3 region is CATSRVRLAINEQFL. The CDR3 nucleotides are TGTGCCACCAGCAGAGTAAGGCTAGCCATCAATGAGCAGTTCTTA.

This clonotype came up a few times. This rearrangement joins TRBV19 to TRBJ2-7, with D unresolved. Germline CDR1 LNHDA, CDR2 SQIVND (reference sequence). V lost 8 bases to trimming and J lost 2 bases, with 13 bases between them. CDR3 size: 13 residues. CDR3 sequence: CASWEGRPYEQYV. The CDR3 bases are TGTGCCAGTTGGGAAGGTAGGCCCTACGAGCAGTACGTC.

The table lists this clonotype with many counts. The genes are TRBV7-8 and TRBJ2-2; D is unresolved. V shed 1 base and J shed 4 bases, with 7 bases lying between them. The germline gives CDR1 SGHVS, CDR2 FQNEAQ. This CDR3 has 14 amino acids. This CDR3 reads CASSLEGITGELFF. The CDR3 coding sequence is TGTGCCAGCAGCTTAGAAGGGATCACCGGGGAGCTGTTTTTT.

This clonotype was observed many times. V gene TRBV12-3 or TRBV12-4 combines with J gene TRBJ1-3; D unclear. V lost 4 bases, J lost 0 bases, and 7 bases lay in between. This CDR3 is 14 amino acids long. Written as DNA, the CDR3 is TGTGCCAGCAGTTCGGGATTCTCTGGAAACACCATATATTTT. It is translated as CASSSGFSGNTIYF.

This sequence joins TRBV20-1 and TRBJ1-2, with D perhaps TRBD1 (5 bases). The CDR3 consists of 14 residues. V was shortened by 0 bases and J by 5 bases, with 13 bases between the two germline ends. Germline CDR1 reads DFQATT; CDR2 reads SNEGSKA (reference sequence). The CDR3 here is CSARETQGGYGYTF. DNA for the CDR3: TGCAGTGCTAGAGAGACGCAGGGAGGGTATGGCTACACCTTC.

V usage is TRBV5-6 and J usage is TRBJ2-2; maybe TRBD1 (5 bases). The V and J ends lost 3 bases and 1 base respectively, with 16 bases between them. The germline gives CDR1 SGHDT, CDR2 YYEEEE. CDR3 length: 17 amino acids. The CDR3 coding sequence is TGTGCCAGCAGCTCACGTTTCAGGGATCTGAACACCGGGGAGCTGTTTTTT. It yields the protein CASSSRFRDLNTGELFF.

J is TRBJ2-5 and V is TRBV6-6, with D uncertain. CDR3 size: 13 residues. Germline V lookup: CDR1 MNHNY, CDR2 SVGAGI (reference sequence). Trimming shortened V by 2 bases and J by 1 base, and 5 bases separated the two germline ends. CDR3 region: CASSYPPQETQYF. The CDR3 bases are TGTGCCAGCAGTTACCCCCCCCAAGAGACCCAGTACTTC.

This clonotype was seen ten or more times. The chain joins TRBV9 to TRBJ1-2; 10 nucleotides align to TRBD1. This CDR3 is 19 amino acids long. CDR1 SGDLS and CDR2 YYNGEE come from the germline V gene. The V segment lost 3 bases and the J segment 0 bases; nucleotides outside the gene matches: 14. The CDR3 loop reads CASSGTGTGAGISNYGYTF. As DNA, the CDR3 is TGTGCCAGCAGCGGAACCGGGACAGGGGCCGGAATATCTAACTATGGCTACACCTTC. Supplemented by reference TRBV9 and TRBJ1-2, the full variable domain reads DSGVTQTPKHLITATGQRVTLRCSPRSGDLSVYWYQQSLDQGLQFLIQYYNGEERAKGNILERFSAQQFPDLHSELNLSSLELGDSALYFCASSGTGTGAGISNYGYTFGSGTRLTVV.

This clonotype came up many times. The chain combines TRBV5-8 with TRBJ2-5; 9 bases line up with TRBD2. The germline CDR1 and CDR2 sequences are SGHTS and YDEGEE. CDR3 size: 15 residues. V trimming: 4 bases; J trimming: 2 bases; junction bases outside the gene matches: 6. CDR3 protein: CASSPLAGFQETQYF. CDR3 nucleotide sequence: TGTGCCAGCAGCCCTCTAGCGGGATTTCAAGAGACCCAGTACTTC.

At least ten counts were recorded for this clonotype. The chain carries TRBV7-9 and TRBJ2-1; maybe TRBD1 (5 bases). Trimming took off 1 base at V and 10 bases at J, with 14 bases between the two ends. The CDR3 sequence is 14 residues long. Germline CDR1 reads SEHNR; CDR2 reads FQNEAQ (reference sequence). In DNA, the CDR3 is TGTGCCAGCAGCTTAGAGAGAAGACCAGGGGAGCAGTTCTTC. Its translation is CASSLERRPGEQFF.

The chain has TRBV2 and TRBJ1-2; TRBD1 aligns across 7 bases. Germline CDR1 reads SNHLY; CDR2 reads FYNNEI. The CDR3 is 13 amino acids. With V trimmed by 3 bases and J by 6 bases, 4 bases remained unmatched. In nucleotides, the CDR3 is TGTGCCAGCAGTGATTACAGGGGCCATGGCTACACCTTC. This encodes CASSDYRGHGYTF.

This clonotype has a handful of counts. The V call is TRBV29-1, the J call TRBJ1-2; TRBD1 matches 7 bases. The CDR3 is made up of 12 amino acids. Germline V gene sequence: CDR1 SQVTM, CDR2 ANQGSEA. Losses at the gene ends were 1 base for V and 4 bases for J; bases not matched to a gene: 0. The DNA for the CDR3 is TGCAGCGTTGAAGGACAGGGCTATGGCTACACCTTC. It codes for CSVEGQGYGYTF.

This clonotype was observed a handful of times. V is TRBV7-3 and J is TRBJ2-5; TRBD2 matches 8 bases. Germline lookup yields CDR1 SGHTA and CDR2 FQGTGA. J gave up 7 bases and V 5 bases, and 9 bases lay outside the gene matches. The length of the CDR3 is 14 residues. CDR3 region: CASSPGGDGATQYF. In nucleotides, the CDR3 is TGTGCCAGCAGCCCGGGGGGGGACGGGGCGACCCAGTACTTC.

The rearrangement links TRBV20-1 to TRBJ2-3, with D unclear. CDR1 and CDR2 from the germline V gene are DFQATT and SNEGSKA (reference sequence). The CDR3 covers 12 residues. Deletions cut 7 bases from V and 0 bases from J, with 8 bases between. CDR3 residues: CSVESSTDTQYF. CDR3 DNA: TGCAGTGTGGAGTCTAGCACAGATACGCAGTATTTT.

The table lists this clonotype with a few counts. The chain uses TRBV5-1 and TRBJ2-6; D unresolved. This CDR3 has 13 amino acids. Per the germline V gene, CDR1 is SGHRS and CDR2 is YFSETQ. V lost 4 bases and J 2 bases, leaving 4 bases between the germline ends. The DNA of the CDR3 is TGCGCCAGCAGCGCGACTGGGGCCAACGTCCTGACTTTC. Translating it yields CASSATGANVLTF.

The chain carries TRBV2 and TRBJ1-5, with D unresolved. CDR1 and CDR2 from the germline V gene are SNHLY and FYNNEI. CDR3 length: 15 amino acids. The germline V and J ends were trimmed by 2 bases and 9 bases, with 17 bases remaining between them. The DNA for the CDR3 is TGTGCCAGCAGTGAACGACAACTCCTCCTTGCGCCCCAGCATTTT. Its translation is CASSERQLLLAPQHF.

This clonotype occurred many times. The CDR3 spells CASIGMGGTYNEQFF. The DNA for the CDR3 is TGTGCCAGCATCGGGATGGGCGGGACCTACAATGAGCAGTTCTTC. V is TRBV7-2 and J is TRBJ2-1; TRBD2 is a possible D gene (6 bases). Trimming took off 7 bases at V and 2 bases at J, with 15 bases between the two ends. This CDR3 contains 15 residues. CDR1 is SGHTA and CDR2 is FQGNSA in the germline V gene.

This clonotype was counted at least ten times. The chain recombines TRBV7-2 with TRBJ1-1; maybe TRBD1 (5 bases). The CDR3 runs to 14 residues. Trimming took 5 bases from V and 6 from J, leaving 16 bases between them. CDR1 and CDR2 (germline): SGHTA, FQGNSA. The DNA of the CDR3 is TGTGCCAGCAGCCCCGGGGCGGGGATCCCTGAAGCTTTCTTT. Its translation is CASSPGAGIPEAFF.

In its sample, this clonotype was seen many times. The chain employs TRBV27 and TRBJ1-1; tentative D call: TRBD1 (5 bases). CDR1 is MNHEY and CDR2 is SMNVEV in the germline V gene (reference sequence). The CDR3 contains 14 residues. Trimming took off 6 bases at V and 0 bases at J, with 11 bases between the two ends. CDR3 in amino acids: CASRIDRMNTEAFF. The CDR3 DNA sequence: TGTGCCAGCAGGATAGACAGAATGAACACTGAAGCTTTCTTT.

This clonotype showed up just a few times. The chain uses TRBV12-3 or TRBV12-4 and TRBJ1-2; a possible D gene is TRBD1 (5 bases). With 2 bases removed from V and 14 bases from J, the gap between germline ends came to 15 bases. This CDR3 is 12 amino acids long. CDR3 DNA sequence: TGTGCCAGCAGTTTACAGGGCGTTTGGTTAACCTTC. Amino acid sequence: CASSLQGVWLTF.

This clonotype was counted at least ten times. This chain connects TRBV28 to TRBJ2-3; D gene ambiguous. From germline, CDR1 is MDHEN and CDR2 SYDVKM. Trimming cost V 5 bases and J 1 base, with 4 bases left between them. The CDR3 length is 12 residues. CDR3 DNA: TGTGCCAGCAGTCGGGGCACAGATACGCAGTATTTT. Residues: CASSRGTDTQYF.